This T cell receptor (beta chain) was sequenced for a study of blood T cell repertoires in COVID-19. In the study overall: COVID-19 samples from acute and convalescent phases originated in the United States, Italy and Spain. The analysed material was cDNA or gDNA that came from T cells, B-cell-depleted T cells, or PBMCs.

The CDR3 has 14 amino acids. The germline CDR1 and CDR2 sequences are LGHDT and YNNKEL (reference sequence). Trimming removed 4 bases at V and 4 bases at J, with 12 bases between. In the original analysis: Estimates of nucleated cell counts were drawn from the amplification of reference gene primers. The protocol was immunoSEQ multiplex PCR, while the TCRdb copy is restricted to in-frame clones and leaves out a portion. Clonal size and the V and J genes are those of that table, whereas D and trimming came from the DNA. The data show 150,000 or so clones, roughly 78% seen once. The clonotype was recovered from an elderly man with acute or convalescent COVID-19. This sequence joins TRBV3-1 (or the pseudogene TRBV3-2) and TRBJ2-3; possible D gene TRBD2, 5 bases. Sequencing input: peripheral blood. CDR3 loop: CASSPSSRADTQYF. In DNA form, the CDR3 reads TGTGCCAGCAGCCCATCCTCGAGGGCAGATACGCAGTATTTT.